The following is a T cell receptor beta chain sequence with its context. Its antigen is currently unknown. This sample is part of a study of T-cell memory formation after mild COVID-19. Study observations and caveats: Among clones contracting day 15 to 85, CD4/CD8 was balanced, whereas later expanders leaned CD4+.

MiXCR, run by TCRdb on the 5' RACE reads, gives a single entry per CDR3 protein. The data show 85,000 to 130,000 distinct CDR3 sequences, 9.5% to 15% seen once. Unmatched junction bases numbered 9, after V lost 1 base and J lost 7 bases. Germline CDR1 reads DFQATT; CDR2 reads SNEGSKA (reference sequence). The CDR3 sequence is 15 residues long. The sequenced material came from PBMCs or a T cell subset sorted from them (not recorded which). The source is an adult woman who had mild COVID-19 (a few samples of this study predate the infection). Cell type and time point are not known. V usage is TRBV20-1 and J usage is TRBJ2-7; TRBD1 matches 11 bases. The chain's CDR3 is CSARGGQGAVGEQYF. Written as DNA, the CDR3 is TGCAGTGCTAGAGGTGGACAGGGGGCGGTAGGTGAGCAGTACTTC.